The clone carrying this TCR beta chain was picked up a small number of times. This sample was included in a study of identical twins. TCRdb fed the 5' RACE reads into MiXCR, producing one record per CDR3 protein. The sample has fewer than 900,000 distinct CDR3 sequences; roughly 18% are singletons. The V gene's germline CDR1 is KGHSH and CDR2 LQKENI. The CDR3 covers 16 residues. The V end lost 0 bases, the J end lost 5 bases, and 13 bases lay between the germline ends. This same sample was also part of a study on T cells expressing NK-cell markers.

This chain links TRBV18 with TRBJ1-4; D gene uncertain. This TCR was recovered from a woman aged 18-29 years in good health. Sample: PBMCs. The CDR3 loop reads CASSPPRLTKNEKLFF. The CDR3 DNA follows: TGTGCCAGCTCACCACCGAGACTTACTAAGAATGAAAAACTGTTTTTT.